Here is one T cell receptor beta chain with its context. The PCR employed 60 Vbeta primers together with 13 Jbeta primers. Clones were sequenced by immunoSEQ multiplex PCR, and TCRdb holds only the in-frame ones, with some missing. This sample has about 52,000 clones; roughly 53% occur once, and the top ten carry over 9.5%. CDR3 length: 15 residues. Per germline, CDR1 SGHRS and CDR2 YFSETQ. J was trimmed by 8 bases and V by 0 bases; bases with no gene match: 8. The data were obtained in a study of cytomegalovirus exposure and HLA in healthy donors. This sequence was found in a human donor in good health. The chain employs TRBV5-1 and TRBJ2-1, with TRBD2 identical over 7 bases. Specimen: PBMCs. CDR3 protein: CASSLGRGRGDEQFF. CDR3 coding DNA: TGCGCCAGCAGCTTGGGAAGAGGGAGGGGCGATGAGCAGTTCTTC.